This TCR beta chain is from a study of blood T cell repertoires in COVID-19. At the level of the study: COVID-19 samples collected from the United States, Italy and Spain covered acute and convalescent phases. PBMCs, B-cell-depleted T cells, or T cells were the source of the cDNA or gDNA that made up the material.

Trimming removed 0 bases from V and 7 bases from J, with 7 bases in between. The CDR3 length is 13 residues. Germline V gene data show CDR1 as SGHRS and CDR2 as YFSETQ. The protocol was immunoSEQ multiplex PCR, while the TCRdb copy is restricted to in-frame clones and leaves out a portion. The sample consists of about 300,000 clones, 85% of them appearing once. The specimen was PBMCs or T cells enriched from blood (not recorded which). The sequence was collected from a woman in her thirties who had been exposed to COVID-19. The rearrangement joins TRBV5-1 to TRBJ2-2, with unresolved D. The CDR3 here is CASSLALNGELFF. Written as DNA, the CDR3 is TGCGCCAGCAGCTTGGCACTGAACGGGGAGCTGTTTTTT.